This entry describes one TCR beta chain. Method: immunoSEQ multiplex PCR; TCRdb's copy keeps in-frame clones and lacks some. The sample comprises about 360,000 clones, 81% of which are singletons, and about 1.2% rests with the top ten. This record comes from a study of blood T cell repertoires in COVID-19. About the research overall: The United States, Italy and Spain supplied acute and convalescent COVID-19 samples.

This CDR3 region has 16 residues. The germline gives CDR1 SGHAT, CDR2 FQNNGV. With V trimmed by 5 bases and J by 8 bases, 11 bases remained unmatched. This sequence was found in a human donor with acute or convalescent COVID-19. The donor label of this sample is uncertain. The sequencing input was peripheral blood. The rearrangement joins TRBV11-2 to TRBJ1-6, with 8 bases aligning to TRBD1. This CDR3 is CASSLQGGQPDSPLHF. CDR3 coding DNA: TGTGCCAGCAGCCTACAGGGGGGACAGCCGGATTCACCCCTCCACTTT.